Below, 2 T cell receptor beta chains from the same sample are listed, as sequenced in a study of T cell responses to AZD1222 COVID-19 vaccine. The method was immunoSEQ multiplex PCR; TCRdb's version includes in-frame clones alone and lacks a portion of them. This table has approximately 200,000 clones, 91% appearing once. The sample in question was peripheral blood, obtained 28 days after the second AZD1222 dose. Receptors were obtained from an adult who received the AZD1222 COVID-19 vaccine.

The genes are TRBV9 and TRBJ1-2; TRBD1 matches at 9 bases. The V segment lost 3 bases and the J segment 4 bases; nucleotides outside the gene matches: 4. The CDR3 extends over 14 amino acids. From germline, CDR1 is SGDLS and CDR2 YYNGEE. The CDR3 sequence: CASSGTGEGYGYTF. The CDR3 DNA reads TGTGCCAGCAGCGGGACAGGGGAGGGCTATGGCTACACCTTC. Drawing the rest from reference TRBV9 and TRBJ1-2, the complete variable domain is DSGVTQTPKHLITATGQRVTLRCSPRSGDLSVYWYQQSLDQGLQFLIQYYNGEERAKGNILERFSAQQFPDLHSELNLSSLELGDSALYFCASSGTGEGYGYTFGSGTRLTVV.

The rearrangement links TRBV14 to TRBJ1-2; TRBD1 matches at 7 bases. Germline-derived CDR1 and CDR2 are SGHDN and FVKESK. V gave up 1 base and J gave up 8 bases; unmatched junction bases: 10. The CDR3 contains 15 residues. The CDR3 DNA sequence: TGTGCCAGCAGCCAAGCAGGGGCAGGGGGATACGGCTACACCTTC. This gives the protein CASSQAGAGGYGYTF.